The rows below give T cell receptor beta chains drawn from one sample of a study of blood T cell repertoires in COVID-19. TCRdb keeps only in-frame clones here, not all; method: immunoSEQ multiplex PCR. The table lists approximately 240,000 clones, approximately 79% of them singletons. The source material was peripheral blood. The origin of the receptors is a woman in her forties with active or convalescent COVID-19. CDR3s include the opening cysteine and the closing phenylalanine or tryptophan. The D gene is left open where the match is weak. The listing skips clone size in some rows; elsewhere it reads once, few, many or a size class.

j_gene: TRBJ1-2; abundance: -; v_gene: TRBV28; d_gene: -; CDR3nt: TGTGCCACCACCTCAGGAGGCTTAGGCTACACCTTC; CDR3aa: CATTSGGLGYTF
j_gene: TRBJ1-1; abundance: -; v_gene: TRBV28; d_gene: -; CDR3nt: TGTGCCAGCAGTTTATGGGGGTCGGGAGACACTGAAGCTTTCTTT; CDR3aa: CASSLWGSGDTEAFF
j_gene: TRBJ1-2; abundance: -; v_gene: TRBV6-5; d_gene: -; CDR3nt: TGTGCCAGCGCCCAAAGGGGGAACTATGGCTACACCTTC; CDR3aa: CASAQRGNYGYTF
j_gene: TRBJ2-1; abundance: -; v_gene: TRBV9; d_gene: TRBD1; CDR3nt: TGTGCCAGCAGCGTTCGAGGCTATGACGGGACAGGTTCCTACAATGAGCAGTTCTTC; CDR3aa: CASSVRGYDGTGSYNEQFF
j_gene: TRBJ2-6; abundance: -; v_gene: TRBV29-1; d_gene: -; CDR3nt: TGCAGCGTTCTTTGGCAGGACTCTGGGGCCAACGTCCTGACTTTC; CDR3aa: CSVLWQDSGANVLTF
j_gene: TRBJ2-5; abundance: few; v_gene: TRBV25-1; d_gene: -; CDR3nt: TGTGCCAGCACCGCCGGGACTCGGGCTCCAACCCAGTACTTC; CDR3aa: CASTAGTRAPTQYF
j_gene: TRBJ1-2; abundance: -; v_gene: TRBV11-2; d_gene: -; CDR3nt: TGTGCCAGCAGCTTCGCGGGGTCTAACTATGGCTACACCTTC; CDR3aa: CASSFAGSNYGYTF
j_gene: TRBJ2-1; abundance: -; v_gene: TRBV5-1; d_gene: TRBD2; CDR3nt: TGCGCCAGCAGCGTATCGGGGGGTTCCTACAATGAGCAGTTCTTC; CDR3aa: CASSVSGGSYNEQFF
j_gene: TRBJ1-3; abundance: -; v_gene: TRBV13; d_gene: -; CDR3nt: TGTGCCAGCAGTTTCCTGACAACTCGAGGAAACACCATATATTTT; CDR3aa: CASSFLTTRGNTIYF
j_gene: TRBJ1-6; abundance: once; v_gene: TRBV7-9; d_gene: TRBD1; CDR3nt: TGTGCCAGCAGCTTTGGGGCAGGGGGCTCCTATAATTCACCCCTCCACTTT; CDR3aa: CASSFGAGGSYNSPLHF
j_gene: TRBJ1-2; abundance: -; v_gene: TRBV29-1; d_gene: TRBD1; CDR3nt: TGCGGAATGACAGGGGTGGAATATAACTATGGCTACACCTTC; CDR3aa: CGMTGVEYNYGYTF
j_gene: TRBJ2-5; abundance: -; v_gene: TRBV2; d_gene: TRBD2; CDR3nt: TGTGCCAGCAGTGCGACTAGCGGGGGGCCCCAAGAGACCCAGTACTTC; CDR3aa: CASSATSGGPQETQYF
j_gene: TRBJ2-2; abundance: -; v_gene: TRBV29-1; d_gene: -; CDR3nt: TGCAGCGTTGACGTTTCGGGGAACACCGGGGAGCTGTTTTTT; CDR3aa: CSVDVSGNTGELFF
j_gene: TRBJ2-7; abundance: -; v_gene: TRBV7-6; d_gene: TRBD1; CDR3nt: TGTGCCAGCAGCTTAGCCACGACAGGGAAGCAGTACTTC; CDR3aa: CASSLATTGKQYF
j_gene: TRBJ2-1; abundance: -; v_gene: TRBV6-5; d_gene: TRBD1; CDR3nt: TGTGCCAGCAGCAAGGACAGGGGATCCTACAATGAGCAGTTCTTC; CDR3aa: CASSKDRGSYNEQFF
j_gene: TRBJ1-2; abundance: many; v_gene: TRBV3-1/TRBV3-2; d_gene: TRBD1; CDR3nt: TGTGCCAGCAGCCACGGGACAGGGGGTAGTGGCTACACCTTC; CDR3aa: CASSHGTGGSGYTF
j_gene: TRBJ1-2; abundance: -; v_gene: TRBV28; d_gene: -; CDR3nt: TGTGCCAGCAGTTACCCCGGGGGGGCCCGGGGGTATGGCTACACCTTC; CDR3aa: CASSYPGGARGYGYTF
j_gene: TRBJ1-2; abundance: -; v_gene: TRBV28; d_gene: -; CDR3nt: TGTGCCAGCAGTTTATCGCAGGTTAACTATGGCTACACCTTC; CDR3aa: CASSLSQVNYGYTF
j_gene: TRBJ2-2; abundance: -; v_gene: TRBV18; d_gene: -; CDR3nt: TGTGCCAGCTCACCACCGAGTACAGGGAACACCGGGGAGCTGTTTTTT; CDR3aa: CASSPPSTGNTGELFF
j_gene: TRBJ1-1; abundance: -; v_gene: TRBV18; d_gene: TRBD1; CDR3nt: TGTGCCAGCTCACCGAGTAGTACAGGGGGTGGCACTGAAGCTTTCTTT; CDR3aa: CASSPSSTGGGTEAFF
j_gene: TRBJ1-2; abundance: -; v_gene: TRBV29-1; d_gene: -; CDR3nt: TGCAGCGTTGCGGTCACGGACTATGGCTACACCTTC; CDR3aa: CSVAVTDYGYTF
j_gene: TRBJ2-1; abundance: few; v_gene: TRBV7-3; d_gene: -; CDR3nt: TGTGCCAGCAGCTTAAACTTGTACAATGAGCAGTTCTTC; CDR3aa: CASSLNLYNEQFF
j_gene: TRBJ1-5; abundance: -; v_gene: TRBV28; d_gene: TRBD1; CDR3nt: TGTGCCAGCAGTGGCAGGGGGACAGGGTATAGCAATCAGCCCCAGCATTTT; CDR3aa: CASSGRGTGYSNQPQHF
j_gene: TRBJ2-1; abundance: few; v_gene: TRBV2; d_gene: -; CDR3nt: TGTGCCAGCACACTTTTCAATGAGCAGTTCTTC; CDR3aa: CASTLFNEQFF
j_gene: TRBJ1-2; abundance: -; v_gene: TRBV18; d_gene: -; CDR3nt: TGTGCCAGCTCACCGAAGGGGACAGGCTACACCTTC; CDR3aa: CASSPKGTGYTF
j_gene: TRBJ1-5; abundance: -; v_gene: TRBV5-5; d_gene: -; CDR3nt: TGTGCCAGCAGCCGATGGGAGGGGGAACCCCAGCATTTT; CDR3aa: CASSRWEGEPQHF
j_gene: TRBJ1-2; abundance: few; v_gene: TRBV5-1; d_gene: -; CDR3nt: TGCGCCAGCAGCTTGGGGCAGGGCGTTTATGGCTACACCTTC; CDR3aa: CASSLGQGVYGYTF
j_gene: TRBJ1-6; abundance: -; v_gene: TRBV2; d_gene: -; CDR3nt: TGTGCCAGCAGTCCCGACCGGGGAATGCCCCTCCACTTT; CDR3aa: CASSPDRGMPLHF
j_gene: TRBJ1-1; abundance: few; v_gene: TRBV19; d_gene: TRBD1; CDR3nt: TGTGCCAGTAGTCTCCGAGGGACAGGGGGGATGAACACTGAAGCTTTCTTT; CDR3aa: CASSLRGTGGMNTEAFF
j_gene: TRBJ2-1; abundance: -; v_gene: TRBV28; d_gene: TRBD1; CDR3nt: TGTGCCAGCAGTCAAGGGTTCTCAAGGGGGCTGAATGAGCAGTTCTTC; CDR3aa: CASSQGFSRGLNEQFF
j_gene: TRBJ1-5; abundance: few; v_gene: TRBV5-6; d_gene: -; CDR3nt: TGTGCCAGCAGCTTGTTCGGGGGAAATCAGCCCCAGCATTTT; CDR3aa: CASSLFGGNQPQHF
j_gene: TRBJ2-3; abundance: -; v_gene: TRBV2; d_gene: TRBD1; CDR3nt: TGTGCCGACAGGGAGCAGCCTAGCACAGATACGCAGTATTTT; CDR3aa: CADREQPSTDTQYF
j_gene: TRBJ1-2; abundance: once; v_gene: TRBV29-1; d_gene: -; CDR3nt: TGCAGCGTTGAGGCGGCCGGATATGGCTACACCTTC; CDR3aa: CSVEAAGYGYTF
j_gene: TRBJ1-6; abundance: -; v_gene: TRBV6-1; d_gene: TRBD1; CDR3nt: TGTGCCAGCAGTGAGAGGGGGCGCGATTCACCCCTCCACTTT; CDR3aa: CASSERGRDSPLHF
j_gene: TRBJ2-3; abundance: once; v_gene: TRBV29-1; d_gene: TRBD2; CDR3nt: TGCAGCGTTGAAGGAGGGCTAGCGGGGGGCCCAGATACGCAGTATTTT; CDR3aa: CSVEGGLAGGPDTQYF
j_gene: TRBJ1-6; abundance: -; v_gene: TRBV7-9; d_gene: -; CDR3nt: TGTGCCAGCAGCCTTGGTGCTGGAGGTGGTAATTCACCCCTCCACTTT; CDR3aa: CASSLGAGGGNSPLHF
j_gene: TRBJ2-3; abundance: -; v_gene: TRBV2; d_gene: -; CDR3nt: TGTGCCAGCAAGATCAGACCGGGTCCCCCGAACACAGATACGCAGTATTTT; CDR3aa: CASKIRPGPPNTDTQYF
j_gene: TRBJ1-3; abundance: -; v_gene: TRBV10-3; d_gene: -; CDR3nt: TGTGCCATCAGTGAGTACTTTGGAAACACCATATATTTT; CDR3aa: CAISEYFGNTIYF
j_gene: TRBJ2-5; abundance: -; v_gene: TRBV19; d_gene: TRBD1; CDR3nt: TGTGCCAGTAGTATGACAGGGATCAGAGAGACCCAGTACTTC; CDR3aa: CASSMTGIRETQYF
j_gene: TRBJ2-2; abundance: -; v_gene: TRBV6-4; d_gene: -; CDR3nt: TGTGCCAGCAGTGACTCGGGGCTAGCGGGGGAGCTGTTTTTT; CDR3aa: CASSDSGLAGELFF
j_gene: TRBJ1-2; abundance: -; v_gene: TRBV27; d_gene: -; CDR3nt: TGTGCCAGCAGCCGACAGGAAGCTAACTATGGCTACACCTTC; CDR3aa: CASSRQEANYGYTF
j_gene: TRBJ1-2; abundance: -; v_gene: TRBV7-9; d_gene: -; CDR3nt: TGTGCCAGCAGAGAGCTTAACTATGGCTACACCTTC; CDR3aa: CASRELNYGYTF
j_gene: TRBJ2-2; abundance: -; v_gene: TRBV5-3; d_gene: TRBD1; CDR3nt: TGTGCCAGAAGCCAACTTTACAGGGGATACACCGGGGAGCTGTTTTTT; CDR3aa: CARSQLYRGYTGELFF
j_gene: TRBJ2-7; abundance: -; v_gene: TRBV2; d_gene: -; CDR3nt: TGTGCCAGCAGTGGGGGGGTCCGGCGGGAGCAGTACTTC; CDR3aa: CASSGGVRREQYF
j_gene: TRBJ2-3; abundance: -; v_gene: TRBV9; d_gene: TRBD2; CDR3nt: TGTGCCAGCAGCGTAAAAAGCGGGGGGCTCACAGATACGCAGTATTTT; CDR3aa: CASSVKSGGLTDTQYF
j_gene: TRBJ2-2; abundance: -; v_gene: TRBV14; d_gene: -; CDR3nt: TGTGCCAGCAGATACGGACAGTACACCGGGGAGCTGTTTTTT; CDR3aa: CASRYGQYTGELFF